The rows below give T cell receptor beta chains drawn from one sample of a study of cytomegalovirus exposure and HLA in healthy donors. The method was immunoSEQ multiplex PCR; TCRdb's version includes in-frame clones alone and lacks a portion of them. This table has roughly 190,000 clones, around three quarters appearing once. Source material: PBMCs. The origin of the receptors is a young woman in good health and CMV-seropositive. Both conserved end residues are part of each CDR3. A D gene is named only where the DNA matches it firmly. Clone size is not always given. Where it is, it says once, few, many or a class for expanded clones.

abundance: NA
d_gene: NA
j_gene: TRBJ1-5
v_gene: TRBV7-2
CDR3aa: CASSTRPDQPQHF
CDR3nt: TGTGCCAGCAGCACTAGACCGGATCAGCCCCAGCATTTT

abundance: once
d_gene: TRBD2
j_gene: TRBJ2-1
v_gene: TRBV11-2
CDR3aa: CASSRIAGLAYNEQFF
CDR3nt: TGTGCCAGCAGCCGCATAGCAGGACTAGCCTACAATGAGCAGTTCTTC

abundance: NA
d_gene: TRBD1
j_gene: TRBJ1-2
v_gene: TRBV29-1
CDR3aa: CSVPYHANRDRDYGYTF
CDR3nt: TGCAGCGTCCCTTACCACGCTAACAGGGACAGGGATTATGGCTACACCTTC

abundance: NA
d_gene: NA
j_gene: TRBJ2-2
v_gene: TRBV29-1
CDR3aa: CSARDSTHTGELFF
CDR3nt: TGCAGCGCCCGGGACTCAACACACACCGGGGAGCTGTTTTTT

abundance: few
d_gene: TRBD2
j_gene: TRBJ2-3
v_gene: TRBV4-1
CDR3aa: CASTRLAGRDTQYF
CDR3nt: TGCGCCAGCACCCGACTAGCGGGTAGGGATACGCAGTATTTT

abundance: NA
d_gene: TRBD1
j_gene: TRBJ1-2
v_gene: TRBV27
CDR3aa: CASSQGAYGYTF
CDR3nt: TGTGCCAGCAGCCAGGGGGCCTATGGCTACACCTTC

abundance: NA
d_gene: NA
j_gene: TRBJ1-5
v_gene: TRBV5-6
CDR3aa: CASSLASQERNQPQHF
CDR3nt: TGTGCCAGCAGCTTGGCCAGTCAGGAAAGGAATCAGCCCCAGCATTTT

abundance: NA
d_gene: TRBD1
j_gene: TRBJ2-3
v_gene: TRBV10-2
CDR3aa: CASLRDQGAPSDTQYF
CDR3nt: TGCGCCAGCCTTAGGGACCAGGGGGCGCCTTCAGATACGCAGTATTTT

abundance: NA
d_gene: NA
j_gene: TRBJ1-3
v_gene: TRBV15
CDR3aa: CATSRGGSGNTIYF
CDR3nt: TGTGCCACCAGCAGGGGGGGGTCTGGAAACACCATATATTTT

abundance: NA
d_gene: NA
j_gene: TRBJ1-3
v_gene: TRBV19
CDR3aa: CASSRGPPYGNTIYF
CDR3nt: TGTGCCAGTAGTCGAGGCCCTCCTTATGGAAACACCATATATTTT

abundance: NA
d_gene: NA
j_gene: TRBJ2-7
v_gene: TRBV18
CDR3aa: CASSPEIGASEQYF
CDR3nt: TGTGCCAGCTCACCAGAGATCGGAGCTAGCGAGCAGTACTTC

abundance: NA
d_gene: TRBD1
j_gene: TRBJ2-7
v_gene: TRBV19
CDR3aa: CASSIDRATYEQYF
CDR3nt: TGTGCCAGTAGTATCGACAGGGCCACCTACGAGCAGTACTTC

abundance: NA
d_gene: TRBD1
j_gene: TRBJ2-1
v_gene: TRBV5-3
CDR3aa: CATPHHVQGLGSYNEQFF
CDR3nt: TGTGCCACGCCTCACCATGTACAGGGGCTAGGGTCCTACAATGAGCAGTTCTTC

abundance: NA
d_gene: TRBD1
j_gene: TRBJ2-7
v_gene: TRBV6-5
CDR3aa: CASSYGQGAYEQYF
CDR3nt: TGTGCCAGCAGTTACGGGCAGGGGGCTTACGAGCAGTACTTC

abundance: NA
d_gene: NA
j_gene: TRBJ2-7
v_gene: TRBV7-8
CDR3aa: CASSLSRLPTGAGQSYEQYF
CDR3nt: TGTGCCAGCAGCCTGAGTAGATTACCGACAGGTGCGGGCCAATCCTACGAGCAGTACTTC

abundance: NA
d_gene: NA
j_gene: TRBJ1-5
v_gene: TRBV27
CDR3aa: CASSWGGNQPQHF
CDR3nt: TGTGCCAGCAGTTGGGGCGGCAATCAGCCCCAGCATTTT

abundance: NA
d_gene: NA
j_gene: TRBJ1-1
v_gene: TRBV2
CDR3aa: CASSELSQDRTFF
CDR3nt: TGTGCCAGCAGTGAATTATCGCAGGATCGAACTTTCTTT

abundance: NA
d_gene: TRBD1
j_gene: TRBJ1-6
v_gene: TRBV4-3
CDR3aa: CASSRQFGDRGRPYNSPLHF
CDR3nt: TGCGCCAGCAGCCGCCAATTCGGGGACAGGGGGCGCCCCTATAATTCACCCCTCCACTTT

abundance: NA
d_gene: NA
j_gene: TRBJ2-4
v_gene: TRBV7-6
CDR3aa: CASSLKGVGGMGNIQYF
CDR3nt: TGTGCCAGCAGCTTAAAGGGAGTCGGGGGAATGGGAAACATTCAGTACTTC

abundance: NA
d_gene: NA
j_gene: TRBJ1-1
v_gene: TRBV5-1
CDR3aa: CASSLDRLTEAFF
CDR3nt: TGCGCCAGCAGCTTGGACAGGCTCACTGAAGCTTTCTTT

abundance: NA
d_gene: TRBD1
j_gene: TRBJ2-2
v_gene: TRBV6-5
CDR3aa: CASSRDRAWTGELFF
CDR3nt: TGTGCCAGCAGTCGGGACAGGGCATGGACCGGGGAGCTGTTTTTT

abundance: NA
d_gene: NA
j_gene: TRBJ1-2
v_gene: TRBV28
CDR3aa: CASSLIAGHGYTF
CDR3nt: TGTGCCAGCAGTTTAATTGCAGGGCATGGCTACACCTTC

abundance: once
d_gene: TRBD1
j_gene: TRBJ1-5
v_gene: TRBV5-6
CDR3aa: CASSFGTVSNQPQHF
CDR3nt: TGTGCCAGCAGCTTCGGGACAGTCAGCAATCAGCCCCAGCATTTT

abundance: NA
d_gene: NA
j_gene: TRBJ1-1
v_gene: TRBV5-1
CDR3aa: CASSLPDSRTEAFF
CDR3nt: TGCGCCAGCAGCTTGCCGGACAGTAGAACTGAAGCTTTCTTT

abundance: NA
d_gene: NA
j_gene: TRBJ1-1
v_gene: TRBV18
CDR3aa: CASSRGGNTEAFF
CDR3nt: TGTGCCAGCTCACGCGGGGGCAACACTGAAGCTTTCTTT

abundance: NA
d_gene: NA
j_gene: TRBJ1-3
v_gene: TRBV30
CDR3aa: CAWSVGPDTIYF
CDR3nt: TGTGCCTGGAGTGTGGGGCCCGACACCATATATTTT

abundance: NA
d_gene: TRBD1
j_gene: TRBJ1-1
v_gene: TRBV7-8
CDR3aa: CASSLSDRGTEAFF
CDR3nt: TGTGCCAGCAGCCTCTCCGACAGGGGGACTGAAGCTTTCTTT

abundance: NA
d_gene: NA
j_gene: TRBJ2-3
v_gene: TRBV9
CDR3aa: CASSVEPFTDTQYF
CDR3nt: TGTGCCAGCAGCGTAGAGCCATTCACAGATACGCAGTATTTT

abundance: NA
d_gene: TRBD1
j_gene: TRBJ1-3
v_gene: TRBV10-3
CDR3aa: CAISPETGPGNTIYF
CDR3nt: TGTGCCATCAGCCCCGAGACAGGGCCTGGAAACACCATATATTTT

abundance: NA
d_gene: NA
j_gene: TRBJ2-3
v_gene: TRBV5-4
CDR3aa: CATPRLVSTDTQYF
CDR3nt: TGTGCCACTCCTCGACTCGTTAGCACAGATACGCAGTATTTT